The clone carrying this T cell receptor (beta chain) has at least ten counts. Its antigen is still unknown. TCRdb reanalyzed the PCR reads with MiXCR. The sample lists tens of thousands of clones; 20% to 30% were seen once. The entry originates in a study of metastatic and nonmetastatic thyroid tumors. Study as a whole: Malignant and benign thyroid patients had repertoires compared in peripheral blood and tumor or nodule tissue. Study-wide findings and caveats: Malignant thyroid tumors reportedly had TCR beta diversity that was significantly higher than in benign nodules, in blood and tumor.

Every patient underwent thyroid surgery untreated. V was shortened by 1 base and J by 7 bases, with 8 bases between the two germline ends. This CDR3 region has 13 residues. The chain employs TRBV12-3 or TRBV12-4 and TRBJ2-1, with D unresolved. The clonotype comes from a male donor with papillary thyroid cancer or a benign thyroid nodule (not recorded which). Some clones in this sample may be carry-over from other donors' samples. Sequenced: tumor tissue. This CDR3 is CASSLGLNNEQFF. The CDR3 bases are TGTGCCAGCAGTTTAGGACTCAATAATGAGCAGTTCTTC.